This passage covers 24 T cell receptor beta chains from one sample sequenced in a study of blood T cell repertoires in COVID-19. Sequencing was performed with immunoSEQ multiplex PCR; in TCRdb, only in-frame clones are kept and a portion is missing. This sample has about 74,000 clones, with roughly 91% found just once. Sequenced input: peripheral blood. The receptor set was obtained from a woman over 75 with active or convalescent COVID-19.

This chain joins TRBV4-3 and TRBJ2-7; D is ambiguous. The CDR3 has 16 amino acids. V was cut by 0 bases and J by 10 bases, with 22 bases left in between. Germline values: CDR1 LGHNA, CDR2 YSLEER. The CDR3 nucleotides are TGCGCCAGCAGCCAAGATCTGAGCGCAGCCAGCCGCCTCCAGTACTTC. Its protein product is CASSQDLSAASRLQYF.

The V call is TRBV7-2, the J call TRBJ1-2, with 8 bases matching TRBD1. CDR1 and CDR2 from the germline V gene are SGHTA and FQGNSA. V gave up 5 bases and J gave up 6 bases; unmatched junction bases: 8. CDR3 length: 14 amino acids. The CDR3 loop reads CASSPSGTGHGYTF. The CDR3 DNA sequence: TGTGCCAGCAGCCCCTCCGGGACAGGACATGGCTACACCTTC.

This clone was detected once. V gene TRBV6-2 or TRBV6-3 combines with J gene TRBJ2-7; 7 nucleotides match TRBD1. Germline lookup yields CDR1 MNHEY and CDR2 SVGEGT. The CDR3 has 13 residues. V lost 6 bases and J lost 2; bases outside the gene matches: 4. CDR3 DNA sequence: TGTGCCAGCAGCTGGACAGGCGCCTACGAGCAGTACTTC. This translates into CASSWTGAYEQYF.

This chain connects TRBV9 to TRBJ1-4, with D maybe TRBD1 (6 bases). The V and J ends lost 1 base and 5 bases respectively, with 9 bases between them. The CDR3 totals 14 residues. CDR1 SGDLS and CDR2 YYNGEE come from the germline V gene. The CDR3 DNA is TGTGCCAGCAGCGTACAGGACAGAAATGAAAAACTGTTTTTT. This codes for CASSVQDRNEKLFF.

CDR3 loop: CASSHRGGLGPQHF. In DNA, the CDR3 is TGTGCCAGTAGTCACCGGGGGGGCTTAGGCCCCCAGCATTTT. The chain combines TRBV19 with TRBJ1-5; D possibly corresponds to TRBD1 (6 bases). The germline V gene has CDR1 LNHDA and CDR2 SQIVND (reference sequence). The CDR3 covers 14 residues. The ends were cut back, 5 bases at V and 10 bases at J, with 18 bases in the middle.

The chain employs TRBV12-3 or TRBV12-4 and TRBJ1-2; 8 bases fit TRBD1. Germline trimming cut 4 bases from V and 4 bases from J; bases unmatched to any gene: 2. The CDR3 consists of 13 residues. CDR3 region: CASSSQGGYGYTF. The CDR3 nucleotides are TGTGCCAGCAGTTCACAGGGGGGCTATGGCTACACCTTC.

The V call is TRBV7-2, the J call TRBJ2-2; the match to TRBD2 covers 11 bases. CDR1 is SGHTA, CDR2 FQGNSA, per germline. The CDR3 extends over 18 amino acids. With V trimmed by 5 bases and J by 7 bases, 15 bases remained unmatched. The CDR3 loop reads CASSPNPPSGGWVGELFF. CDR3 in DNA: TGTGCCAGCAGCCCAAACCCGCCTAGCGGGGGGTGGGTCGGGGAGCTGTTTTTT.

The rearrangement joins TRBV12-3 or TRBV12-4 to TRBJ2-5; D uncertain. The ends were cut back, 3 bases at V and 0 bases at J, with 2 bases in the middle. The CDR3 has 12 residues. The CDR3 spells CASSFNQETQYF. CDR3 sequence (DNA): TGTGCCAGCAGTTTCAACCAAGAGACCCAGTACTTC.

The genes are TRBV5-1 and TRBJ1-1; D possibly corresponds to TRBD1 (5 bases). Trimming took off 0 bases at V and 10 bases at J, with 10 bases between the two ends. There are 12 residues in the CDR3. Germline lookup yields CDR1 SGHRS and CDR2 YFSETQ. The CDR3 DNA follows: TGCGCCAGCAGCTTGGAGGGGAGGGGAGCTTTCTTT. It specifies CASSLEGRGAFF. The complete variable domain, with remaining parts taken from reference TRBV5-1 and TRBJ1-1, reads KAGVTQTPRYLIKTRGQQVTLSCSPISGHRSVSWYQQTPGQGLQFLFEYFSETQRNKGNFPGRFSGRQFSNSRSEMNVSTLELGDSALYLCASSLEGRGAFFGQGTRLTVV.

V and J are TRBV4-3 and TRBJ2-2, with D perhaps TRBD1 (6 bases). The CDR3 runs 16 residues. Trimming removed 0 bases from V and 4 bases from J, with 12 bases in between. Per germline, CDR1 LGHNA and CDR2 YSLEER. CDR3 nucleotide sequence: TGCGCCAGCAGCCAAGATGCAGGGGCCGGCACCGGGGAGCTGTTTTTT. It is translated as CASSQDAGAGTGELFF.

The V call is TRBV18, the J call TRBJ2-3; TRBD2 matches at 10 bases. V lost 3 bases and J lost 5; bases outside the gene matches: 5. CDR1 and CDR2 (germline): KGHSH, LQKENI. This CDR3 has 15 amino acids. CDR3 bases: TGTGCCAGCTCACCTCTAGCGGGGGCGGGAGATACGCAGTATTTT. This gives the protein CASSPLAGAGDTQYF.

This sequence joins TRBV19 and TRBJ1-1, with D perhaps TRBD1 (6 bases). Germline V lookup: CDR1 LNHDA, CDR2 SQIVND (reference sequence). This CDR3 has 16 amino acids. V lost 3 bases, J lost 1 base, and 15 bases lay in between. CDR3 DNA: TGTGCCAGTAGTATGGGCAGGGGAGGGTCGAACACTGAAGCTTTCTTT. This gives the protein CASSMGRGGSNTEAFF.

The rearrangement uses TRBV15 and TRBJ2-2, with D perhaps matching TRBD2 (5 bases). Trimming took off 6 bases at V and 7 bases at J, with 12 bases between the two ends. CDR3 size: 13 residues. The germline CDR1 and CDR2 sequences are LNHNV and YYDKDF (reference sequence). This chain's CDR3 is CATSILGNGELFF. In DNA, the CDR3 is TGTGCCACCAGTATACTAGGGAACGGGGAGCTGTTTTTT.

The chain uses TRBV7-2 and TRBJ1-1; D is unclear. This CDR3 has 15 residues. Deletions cut 1 base from V and 8 bases from J, with 17 bases between. CDR1 and CDR2 from the germline V gene are SGHTA and FQGNSA. The CDR3: CASSLETAGLSEAFF. CDR3 DNA: TGTGCCAGCAGCTTAGAGACGGCAGGCCTCTCGGAAGCTTTCTTT.

This rearrangement joins TRBV7-2 to TRBJ2-7, with D hard to call. V was shortened by 5 bases and J by 0 bases, with 11 bases between the two germline ends. The CDR3 extends over 14 amino acids. CDR1 is SGHTA and CDR2 is FQGNSA in the germline V gene. The CDR3 nucleotides are TGTGCCAGCAGCCCTGACACCTTCTCCTACGAGCAGTACTTC. As protein: CASSPDTFSYEQYF.

The V call is TRBV18, the J call TRBJ1-3, with 7 bases aligning to TRBD1. CDR3 length: 16 amino acids. CDR1 and CDR2 (germline): KGHSH, LQKENI. Unmatched junction bases numbered 8, after V lost 3 bases and J lost 3 bases. CDR3 in amino acids: CASSPVSGQDGNTIYF. DNA for the CDR3: TGTGCCAGCTCACCCGTAAGTGGACAGGATGGAAACACCATATATTTT.

The chain links TRBV7-2 to TRBJ2-3; weak D call: TRBD1 (6 bases). The CDR3 is made up of 14 amino acids. The V end lost 7 bases, the J end lost 5 bases, and 16 bases lay between the germline ends. Germline V gives CDR1 SGHTA, CDR2 FQGNSA. The CDR3 sequence is CASTRGTGEDTQYF. The CDR3 DNA reads as TGTGCCAGCACGAGGGGGACCGGGGAAGATACGCAGTATTTT.

The genes are TRBV21-1 and TRBJ2-2; the DNA was not compared with TRBD1, the D call given in the table. TRBV21-1 is termed a pseudogene. CDR3 size: 15 residues. The CDR3 reads CANRPPEGATGELFF. As DNA, the CDR3 is TGTGCCAACCGACCTCCTGAGGGGGCAACCGGGGAGCTGTTTTTT.

This clone is a singleton in its sample. The chain employs TRBV29-1 and TRBJ1-2, with TRBD1 as a possible D gene (5 bases). Germline loops: CDR1 SQVTM, CDR2 ANQGSEA. The V and J ends lost 0 bases and 7 bases respectively, with 18 bases between them. The CDR3 runs to 15 residues. In DNA, the CDR3 is TGCAGCGTTGAAGATCGATCGGCAGGGCTGGGTGGCTACACCTTC. This translates into CSVEDRSAGLGGYTF.

This clone has a single count. This sequence joins TRBV4-3 and TRBJ2-7; 10 bases match TRBD1. The CDR3 has 16 amino acids. Germline V gene data show CDR1 as LGHNA and CDR2 as YSLEER. J was trimmed by 6 bases and V by 0 bases; bases with no gene match: 8. CDR3 amino acids: CASSQDRGDRGGEQYF. The CDR3 nucleotides read TGCGCCAGCAGCCAAGATAGGGGGGACAGGGGTGGCGAGCAGTACTTC.

The chain uses TRBV9 and TRBJ1-2; 10 bases match TRBD1. This CDR3 has 15 residues. The germline CDR1 and CDR2 sequences are SGDLS and YYNGEE. The junction had 7 bases not matched to a gene; V was cut back by 3 bases and J by 5 bases. The CDR3 DNA reads TGTGCCAGCAGCGCCGTCCCGGGACAGGGGTATGGCTACACCTTC. Translated: CASSAVPGQGYGYTF.

The CDR3, as DNA: TGTGCCATCAGTGAGTCTGCCGGTGTAGGCTACACCTTC. It codes for CAISESAGVGYTF. The chain has TRBV10-3 and TRBJ1-2; D not certain. Germline values: CDR1 ENHRY, CDR2 SYGVKD. The CDR3 loop spans 13 amino acids. V lost 0 bases and J lost 8, with 10 bases in between.

The rearrangement joins TRBV18 to TRBJ1-2; no firm D call. The CDR3 is made up of 15 amino acids. The V gene lost 2 bases and the J gene lost 0 bases, with 10 bases spanning the gap. Germline values: CDR1 KGHSH, CDR2 LQKENI. The CDR3 sequence is CASSPEPVSNYGYTF. The CDR3 coding sequence is TGTGCCAGCTCACCAGAGCCTGTCTCTAACTATGGCTACACCTTC.

V usage is TRBV4-3 and J usage is TRBJ2-5, with D possibly being TRBD1 (6 bases). Looked up from germline, CDR1 is LGHNA and CDR2 is YSLEER. The CDR3 has 13 amino acids. The germline V and J ends were trimmed by 3 bases and 5 bases, with 10 bases remaining between them. The CDR3 region has the DNA TGCGCCAGCAGCCAGGGGGCGTGGGAGACCCAGTACTTC. This gives the protein CASSQGAWETQYF.